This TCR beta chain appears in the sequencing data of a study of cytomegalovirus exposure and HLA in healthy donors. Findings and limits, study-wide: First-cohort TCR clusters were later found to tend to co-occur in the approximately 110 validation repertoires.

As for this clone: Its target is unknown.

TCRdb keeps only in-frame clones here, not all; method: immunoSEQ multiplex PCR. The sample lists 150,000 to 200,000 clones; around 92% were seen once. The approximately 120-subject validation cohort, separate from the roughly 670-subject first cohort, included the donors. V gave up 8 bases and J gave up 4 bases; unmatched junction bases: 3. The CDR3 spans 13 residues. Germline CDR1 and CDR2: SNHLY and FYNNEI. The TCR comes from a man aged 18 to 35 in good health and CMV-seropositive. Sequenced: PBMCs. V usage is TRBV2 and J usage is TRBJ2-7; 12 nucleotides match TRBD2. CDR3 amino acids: CASFGTSGYEQYF. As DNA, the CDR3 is TGTGCCAGCTTCGGGACTAGCGGGTACGAGCAGTACTTC.